Listed below are T cell receptor beta chains from one sample, sequenced in a study of CD8 T cells in Susac syndrome. TCRdb processed the immunoSEQ multiplex PCR reads anew with MiXCR; each CDR3 protein has one entry. This repertoire shows some 150,000 distinct CDR3 sequences, 90% to 95% found once; its top ten account for just over 0.2%. The specimen was CD8+ T cells from PBMCs. These receptors came from a human donor with multiple sclerosis. CDR3s include the opening cysteine and the closing phenylalanine or tryptophan. The D gene is left open where the match is weak. Expanded clones get a size class; other rows say once, few or many, or leave the size out.

>NA|TRBJ2-7|TRBD1|TRBV5-7
TGTGCCAGCAGCCCACCCCGGGACAGTGGCTACGAGCAGTACTTC
CASSPPRDSGYEQYF
>NA|TRBJ2-3|TRBD2|TRBV30
TGTGCCTGGAGCCCCGCGGGGGGCCGTATAGATACGCAGTATTTT
CAWSPAGGRIDTQYF
>NA|TRBJ1-5|TRBD1|TRBV6-2/TRBV6-3
TGTGCCAGCAGGCCCCTACAGGGGCCGAAGAATCAGCCCCAGCATTTT
CASRPLQGPKNQPQHF
>once|TRBJ2-1|TRBD2|TRBV28
TGTGCCAGCAGTTACCCGACTAGCCACTACAATGAGCAGTTCTTC
CASSYPTSHYNEQFF
>NA|TRBJ2-7|TRBD1|TRBV4-1
TGCGCCAGCAGCCGCGGGACAGGGGGTACCTACGAGCAGTACTTC
CASSRGTGGTYEQYF
>NA|TRBJ1-2|NA|TRBV9
TGTGCCAGCAGCGGAGGAGACAGCTTCTATTCCTATGGCTACACCTTC
CASSGGDSFYSYGYTF
>NA|TRBJ2-1|NA|TRBV25-1
TGTGCCAGCAGTGAGAGGGGCCAGACCAATGAGCAGTTCTTC
CASSERGQTNEQFF
>NA|TRBJ1-6|NA|TRBV7-2
TGTGCCAGCAGCTCGGGCTCCTATAATTCACCCCTCCACTTT
CASSSGSYNSPLHF
>NA|TRBJ1-2|NA|TRBV28
TGTGCCAGCAGTTCCCGGCAGGGAGGGGGGACCCGCTATGGCTACACCTTC
CASSSRQGGGTRYGYTF
>NA|TRBJ2-7|NA|TRBV20-1
TGCAGTGCTAGGTATTTACATTCCTACGAGCAGTACTTC
CSARYLHSYEQYF
>NA|TRBJ2-6|TRBD1|TRBV10-3
TGTGCCACCGATCTCCGGACAGGCCCCGGGGACTCTGGGGCCAACGTCCTGACTTTC
CATDLRTGPGDSGANVLTF
>NA|TRBJ1-1|NA|TRBV9
TGTGCCAGCAGCCCCCACGAAGGGAGCACTGAAGCTTTCTTT
CASSPHEGSTEAFF
>NA|TRBJ2-2|TRBD1|TRBV28
TGTGCCAGCAGTGGGGACAGGGAAAACACCGGGGAGCTGTTTTTT
CASSGDRENTGELFF
>NA|TRBJ2-3|NA|TRBV27
TGTGCCAGCAGCCGTCCCCAGGGAGATACGCAGTATTTT
CASSRPQGDTQYF
>few|TRBJ2-1|NA|TRBV2
TGTGCCAGCAGTGACAGGGGCAATGAGCAGTTCTTC
CASSDRGNEQFF
>NA|TRBJ1-3|NA|TRBV27
TGTGCCAGCAGTCCTCATTCTGGAAACACCATATATTTT
CASSPHSGNTIYF
>once|TRBJ1-1|NA|TRBV4-3
TGCGCCAGCAGCTATTCCCAGACAGTGAACACTGAAGCTTTCTTT
CASSYSQTVNTEAFF
>NA|TRBJ2-4|NA|TRBV6-6
TGTGCCAGCAGTTATAGGGGACCGAACGGAAACATTCAGTACTTC
CASSYRGPNGNIQYF
>NA|TRBJ2-7|NA|TRBV4-1
TGCGCCAGCAGCCAAGGGGACGAGACCTACGAGCAGTACTTC
CASSQGDETYEQYF
>NA|TRBJ2-1|NA|TRBV21-1
TGTGCCAGCAATCGGCACAATGAGCAGTTCTTC
CASNRHNEQFF
>NA|TRBJ2-2|NA|TRBV9
TGTGCCAGCAGCGAGCGTCAGACAAACACCGGGGAGCTGTTTTTT
CASSERQTNTGELFF
>NA|TRBJ1-6|NA|TRBV2
TGTGCCAGCAGTGAGGGAAAAGTAAATAATTCACCCCTCCACTTT
CASSEGKVNNSPLHF
>NA|TRBJ2-7|TRBD1|TRBV15
TGTGCCACCAGCAGGGACAGGTTCTCCTACGAGCAGTACTTC
CATSRDRFSYEQYF
>NA|TRBJ2-7|TRBD1|TRBV6-5
TGTGCCAGCAGTACTCGGGACAGCACGTCCTACGAGCAGTACTTC
CASSTRDSTSYEQYF
>NA|TRBJ1-4|TRBD1|TRBV27
TGTGCCAGCAGTTTTGGGACAGGGGCTAATGAAAAACTGTTTTTT
CASSFGTGANEKLFF
>NA|TRBJ2-3|TRBD1|TRBV9
TGTGCCAGCAGCCCCGTACAGGGGGCAGATACAGATACGCAGTATTTT
CASSPVQGADTDTQYF
>NA|TRBJ1-2|NA|TRBV25-1
TGTGCCACCAGATCGGGGGCGGCTGGCTACACCTTC
CATRSGAAGYTF
>NA|TRBJ2-7|NA|TRBV14
TGTGCCAGCAGCCAAGAACGGAACTACGAGCAGTACTTC
CASSQERNYEQYF
>NA|TRBJ1-1|NA|TRBV12-3/TRBV12-4
TGTGCCAGCACCCTTAGTGGTGCTTTCTTT
CASTLSGAFF
>once|TRBJ2-5|TRBD1|TRBV7-9
TGTGCCAGCCACCCGACAGGGGGCGGAGAGACCCAGTACTTC
CASHPTGGGETQYF
>NA|TRBJ2-3|NA|TRBV7-3
TGTGCCAGCAGCTCTATGGTCTCAGATACGCAGTATTTT
CASSSMVSDTQYF
>NA|TRBJ2-6|NA|TRBV27
TGTGCCAGCAGTTCGGGACATACCTCTGGGGCCAACGTCCTGACTTTC
CASSSGHTSGANVLTF
>NA|TRBJ2-3|TRBD1|TRBV20-1
TGCAGTGCTAGAGATCCAAGGGGGCACGCAGATACGCAGTATTTT
CSARDPRGHADTQYF